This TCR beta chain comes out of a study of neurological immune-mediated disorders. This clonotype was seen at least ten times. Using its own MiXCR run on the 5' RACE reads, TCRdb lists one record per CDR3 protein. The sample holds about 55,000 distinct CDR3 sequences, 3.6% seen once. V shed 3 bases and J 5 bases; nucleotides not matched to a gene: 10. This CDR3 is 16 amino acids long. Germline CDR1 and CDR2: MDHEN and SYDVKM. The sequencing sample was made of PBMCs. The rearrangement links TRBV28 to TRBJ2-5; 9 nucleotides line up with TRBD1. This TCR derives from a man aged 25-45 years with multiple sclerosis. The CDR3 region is CASSFSSGQGRETQYF. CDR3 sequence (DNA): TGTGCCAGCAGTTTTTCATCGGGACAGGGTCGTGAGACCCAGTACTTC.